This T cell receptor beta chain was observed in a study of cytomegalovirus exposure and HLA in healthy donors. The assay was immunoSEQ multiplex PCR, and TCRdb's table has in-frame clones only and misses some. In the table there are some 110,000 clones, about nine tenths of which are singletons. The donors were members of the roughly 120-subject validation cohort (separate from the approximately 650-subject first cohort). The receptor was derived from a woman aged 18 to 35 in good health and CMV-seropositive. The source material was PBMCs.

As DNA, the CDR3 is TGTGCCAGCAGCTTAGCGCGGGGCCTAGAGGAAAAACTGTTTTTT. Its protein is CASSLARGLEEKLFF. The V gene is TRBV7-9, the J gene TRBJ1-4; a weak D match, TRBD1 (5 bases). CDR1 is SEHNR, CDR2 FQNEAQ, per germline (reference sequence). V shed 0 bases and J shed 8 bases, with 13 bases lying between them. The CDR3 has 15 residues.